This T cell receptor (beta chain) originates from a study of response to subunit inactivated influenza vaccine. Whole-study findings and limits: Every seasonal influenza vaccination brings in few new T cells, the authors suggested.

The CDR3 is 12 residues long. Germline CDR1 reads SGHAT; CDR2 reads FQNNGV. The ends lost 5 bases at V and 9 bases at J; junction bases unmatched: 3. TCRdb reprocessed the RT-PCR reads with MiXCR, giving one entry per CDR3 protein. The table includes hundreds of thousands of distinct CDR3 sequences, over 9.5% detected once. To note about this clonotype: Antigen unknown.

The chain is built from TRBV11-2 and TRBJ2-1; 8 positions match TRBD2. The source of this sequence is a man aged 50-59 years who received an inactivated influenza vaccine. The sequenced sample was PBMCs from blood, obtained on the day of vaccination. The CDR3 reads CASSILAGEQFF. As DNA, the CDR3 is TGTGCCAGCAGCATCCTAGCGGGTGAGCAGTTCTTC.